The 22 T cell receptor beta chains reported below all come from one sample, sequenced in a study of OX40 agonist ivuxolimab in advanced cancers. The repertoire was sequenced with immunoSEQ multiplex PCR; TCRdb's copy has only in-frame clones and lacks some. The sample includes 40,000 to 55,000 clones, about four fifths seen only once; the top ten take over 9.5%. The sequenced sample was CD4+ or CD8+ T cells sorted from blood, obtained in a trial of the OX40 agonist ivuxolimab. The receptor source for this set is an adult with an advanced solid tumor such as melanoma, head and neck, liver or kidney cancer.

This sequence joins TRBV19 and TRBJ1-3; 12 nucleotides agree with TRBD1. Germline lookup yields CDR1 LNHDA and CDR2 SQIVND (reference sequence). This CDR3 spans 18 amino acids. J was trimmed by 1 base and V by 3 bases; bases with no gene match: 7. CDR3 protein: CASSIYSGQGASGNTIYF. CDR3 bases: TGTGCCAGTAGTATCTATTCGGGACAGGGGGCATCTGGAAACACCATATATTTT.

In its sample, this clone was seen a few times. Here the CDR3 DNA reads TGCGCCAGCAGCCCGCAGGGTAACTCTGGGGCCAACGTCCTGACTTTC. Amino acid sequence: CASSPQGNSGANVLTF. V is TRBV5-1 and J is TRBJ2-6, with D perhaps TRBD1 (5 bases). Germline V gene lookup returns CDR1 SGHRS and CDR2 YFSETQ. This CDR3 spans 16 amino acids. The ends were cut back, 4 bases at V and 0 bases at J, with 11 bases in the middle. Full variable domain (missing parts from reference TRBV5-1 and TRBJ2-6): KAGVTQTPRYLIKTRGQQVTLSCSPISGHRSVSWYQQTPGQGLQFLFEYFSETQRNKGNFPGRFSGRQFSNSRSEMNVSTLELGDSALYLCASSPQGNSGANVLTFGAGSRLTVL.

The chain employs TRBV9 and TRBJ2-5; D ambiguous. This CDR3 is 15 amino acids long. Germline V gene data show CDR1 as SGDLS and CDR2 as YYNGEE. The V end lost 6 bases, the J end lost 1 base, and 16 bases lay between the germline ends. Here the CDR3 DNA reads TGTGCCAGCACCCCGCAGCCCGGCGGCCAAGAGACCCAGTACTTC. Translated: CASTPQPGGQETQYF.

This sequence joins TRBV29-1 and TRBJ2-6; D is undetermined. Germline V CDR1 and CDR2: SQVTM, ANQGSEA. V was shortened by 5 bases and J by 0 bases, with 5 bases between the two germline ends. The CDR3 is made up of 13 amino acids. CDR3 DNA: TGCAGCGTTCAAAGCTCTGGGGCCAACGTCCTGACTTTC. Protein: CSVQSSGANVLTF.

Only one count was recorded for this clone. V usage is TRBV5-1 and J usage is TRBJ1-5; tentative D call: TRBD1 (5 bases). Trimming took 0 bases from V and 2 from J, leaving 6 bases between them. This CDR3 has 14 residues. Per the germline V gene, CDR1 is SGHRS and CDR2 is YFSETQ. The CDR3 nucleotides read TGCGCCAGCAGCTTGGAGACAGGCAATCAGCCCCAGCATTTT. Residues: CASSLETGNQPQHF.

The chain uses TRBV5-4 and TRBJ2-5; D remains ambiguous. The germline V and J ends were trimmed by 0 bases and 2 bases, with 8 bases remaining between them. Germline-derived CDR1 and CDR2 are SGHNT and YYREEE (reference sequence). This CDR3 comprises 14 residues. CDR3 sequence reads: CASSLDGSQETQYF. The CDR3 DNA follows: TGTGCCAGCAGCTTGGACGGGTCACAAGAGACCCAGTACTTC.

The CDR3 nucleotides read TGTGCCAGCAGCTTGGCGGGACAGGGCCATCAGCCCCAGCATTTT. Its translation is CASSLAGQGHQPQHF. This rearrangement joins TRBV5-8 to TRBJ1-5; 9 positions agree with TRBD1. The J segment lost 5 bases and the V segment lost 0 bases, leaving 3 bases of the junction unmatched. This CDR3 region has 15 residues. Germline V gene sequence: CDR1 SGHTS, CDR2 YDEGEE.

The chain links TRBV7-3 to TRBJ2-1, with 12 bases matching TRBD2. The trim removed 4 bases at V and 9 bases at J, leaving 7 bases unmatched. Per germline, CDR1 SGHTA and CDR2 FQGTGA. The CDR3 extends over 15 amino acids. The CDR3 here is CASSSDRLAGVEQFF. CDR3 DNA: TGTGCCAGCAGCTCAGACCGACTAGCGGGAGTTGAGCAGTTCTTC.

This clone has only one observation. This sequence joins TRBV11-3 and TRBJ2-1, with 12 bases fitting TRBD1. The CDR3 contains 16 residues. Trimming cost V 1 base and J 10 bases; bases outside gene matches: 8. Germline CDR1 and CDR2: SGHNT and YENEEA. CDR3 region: CASSLASTGTGGEQFF. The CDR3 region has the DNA TGTGCCAGCAGCTTAGCGAGCACCGGGACAGGGGGCGAGCAGTTCTTC.

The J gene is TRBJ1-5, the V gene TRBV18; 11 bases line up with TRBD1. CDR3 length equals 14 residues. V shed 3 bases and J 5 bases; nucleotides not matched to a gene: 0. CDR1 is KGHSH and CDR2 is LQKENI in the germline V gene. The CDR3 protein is CASSPGQGDQPQHF. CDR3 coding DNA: TGTGCCAGCTCACCGGGACAGGGGGATCAGCCCCAGCATTTT.

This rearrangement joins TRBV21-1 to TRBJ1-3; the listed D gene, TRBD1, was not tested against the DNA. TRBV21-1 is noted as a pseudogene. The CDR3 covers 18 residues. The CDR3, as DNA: TGTGCCAGCAGCAAAAAGGACCGGGACAGGGGATCTGGAAACACCATATATTTT. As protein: CASSKKDRDRGSGNTIYF.

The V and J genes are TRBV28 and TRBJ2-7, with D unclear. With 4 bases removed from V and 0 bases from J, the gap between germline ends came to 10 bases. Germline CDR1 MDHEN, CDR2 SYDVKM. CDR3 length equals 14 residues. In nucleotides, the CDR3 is TGTGCCAGCAGTTACCCCGATAGCTCCTACGAGCAGTACTTC. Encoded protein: CASSYPDSSYEQYF.

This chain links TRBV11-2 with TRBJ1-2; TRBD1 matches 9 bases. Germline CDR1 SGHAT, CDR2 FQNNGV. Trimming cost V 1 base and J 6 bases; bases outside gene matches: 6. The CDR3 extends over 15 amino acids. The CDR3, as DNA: TGTGCCAGCAGCTTAGCCGGGACAGGGTTTAATGGCTACACCTTC. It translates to CASSLAGTGFNGYTF.

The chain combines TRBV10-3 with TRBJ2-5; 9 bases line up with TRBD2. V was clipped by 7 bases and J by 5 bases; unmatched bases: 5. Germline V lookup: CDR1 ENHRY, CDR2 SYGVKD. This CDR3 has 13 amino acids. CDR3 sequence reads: CAINRAGGETQYF. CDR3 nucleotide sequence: TGTGCCATCAATCGGGCGGGAGGGGAGACCCAGTACTTC.

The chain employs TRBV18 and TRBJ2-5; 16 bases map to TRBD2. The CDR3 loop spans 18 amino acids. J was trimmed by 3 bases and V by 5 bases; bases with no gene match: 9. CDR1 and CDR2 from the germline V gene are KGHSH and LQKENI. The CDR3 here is CASSSGTSGRDWEETQYF. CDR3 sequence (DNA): TGTGCCAGCTCATCCGGGACTAGCGGGAGGGATTGGGAAGAGACCCAGTACTTC.

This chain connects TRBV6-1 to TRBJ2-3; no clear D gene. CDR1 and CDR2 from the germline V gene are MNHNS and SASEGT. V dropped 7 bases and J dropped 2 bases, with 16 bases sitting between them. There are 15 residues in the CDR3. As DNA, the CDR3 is TGTGCCAGCACCCGGACGGCATCAAACACAGATACGCAGTATTTT. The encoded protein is CASTRTASNTDTQYF.

The CDR3 region has the DNA TGTGCCAGCAGTTTTGGACAGGTCCTCTACGAGCAGTACTTC. Amino acid sequence: CASSFGQVLYEQYF. The V gene is TRBV2, the J gene TRBJ2-7; TRBD1 matches 7 bases. Per germline, CDR1 SNHLY and CDR2 FYNNEI. The ends lost 5 bases at V and 3 bases at J; junction bases unmatched: 7. This CDR3 comprises 14 residues.

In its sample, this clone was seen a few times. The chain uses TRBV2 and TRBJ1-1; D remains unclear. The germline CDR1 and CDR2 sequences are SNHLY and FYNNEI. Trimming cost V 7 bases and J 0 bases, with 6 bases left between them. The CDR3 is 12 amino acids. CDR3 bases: TGTGCCAGCATGGTGATGAACACTGAAGCTTTCTTT. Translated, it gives CASMVMNTEAFF.

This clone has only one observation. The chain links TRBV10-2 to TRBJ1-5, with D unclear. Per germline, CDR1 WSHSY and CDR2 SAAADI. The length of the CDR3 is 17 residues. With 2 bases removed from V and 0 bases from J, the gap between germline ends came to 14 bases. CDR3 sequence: CASSEHRAAPSNQPQHF. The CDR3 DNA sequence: TGCGCCAGCAGTGAGCATCGGGCAGCTCCTAGCAATCAGCCCCAGCATTTT.

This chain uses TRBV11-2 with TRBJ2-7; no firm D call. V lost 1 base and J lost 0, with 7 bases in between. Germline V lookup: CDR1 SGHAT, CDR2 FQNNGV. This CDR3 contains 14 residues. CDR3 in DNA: TGTGCCAGCAGCTTAGGCCGCGTCTCCTACGAGCAGTACTTC. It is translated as CASSLGRVSYEQYF.

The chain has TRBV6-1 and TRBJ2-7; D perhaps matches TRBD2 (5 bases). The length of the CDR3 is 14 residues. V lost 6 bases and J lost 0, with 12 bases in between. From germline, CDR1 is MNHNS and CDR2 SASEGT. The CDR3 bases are TGTGCCAGCAGACTAGACCAAAGCTCCTACGAGCAGTACTTC. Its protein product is CASRLDQSSYEQYF.

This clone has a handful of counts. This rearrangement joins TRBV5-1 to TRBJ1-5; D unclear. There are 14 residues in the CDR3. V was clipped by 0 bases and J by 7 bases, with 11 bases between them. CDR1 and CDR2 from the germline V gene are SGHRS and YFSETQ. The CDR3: CASSLDGVGQPQHF. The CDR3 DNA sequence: TGCGCCAGCAGCTTGGATGGGGTGGGGCAGCCCCAGCATTTT.